This entry lists 8 T cell receptor beta chains sequenced from one sample in a study of PD-1 blockade in classical Hodgkin lymphoma (dated by TCRdb to 2020 to 2022). The sample's time point label is to be understood as: cycle 2 day 1 (C2D1) of nivolumab. Every trial patient had relapsed following autologous stem cell transplantation, and prior brentuximab vedotin exposure was what differed among cohorts A, B and C. The library was made by the immunoSEQ multiplex PCR assay. In its TCRdb copy, this immuneACCESS table keeps in-frame sequences only and misses some clones. Where compared with another copy, unresolved V genes explain less than half of these, and the others have no known cause. The sample table holds tens of thousands of clones, of which around 70% were seen once. Around 3.3% of the sample belongs to the ten largest clones. Sequenced material: peripheral blood mononuclear cells (PBMCs), taken before the second cycle of nivolumab. Receptors were obtained from a human donor with classical Hodgkin lymphoma.

V and J are TRBV5-6 and TRBJ1-4; tentative D call: TRBD1 (5 bases). CDR1 is SGHDT and CDR2 is YYEEEE in the germline V gene. The CDR3 contains 15 residues. Trimming cost V 5 bases and J 4 bases, with 15 bases left between them. CDR3 DNA sequence: TGTGCCAGCAGGCGACCGGGACGGTATAATGAAAAACTGTTTTTT. Protein sequence: CASRRPGRYNEKLFF.

This rearrangement joins TRBV28 to TRBJ2-3, with TRBD1 matching 11 bases. CDR1 is MDHEN, CDR2 SYDVKM, per germline. This CDR3 contains 15 residues. With V trimmed by 6 bases and J by 3 bases, 5 bases remained unmatched. In DNA form, the CDR3 reads TGTGCCAGCAGGGGGACAGGGGGACTGACAGATACGCAGTATTTT. Translating it yields CASRGTGGLTDTQYF.

The J gene is TRBJ2-2, the V gene TRBV6-5; D is undetermined. V gave up 2 bases and J gave up 8 bases, with 9 bases separating them. Germline V gene sequence: CDR1 MNHEY, CDR2 SVGAGI. The CDR3 is 13 amino acids. CDR3 sequence reads: CASSYELAGELFF. In DNA, the CDR3 is TGTGCCAGCAGTTACGAGCTCGCAGGGGAGCTGTTTTTT.

The chain couples TRBV4-2 to TRBJ1-5; tentatively, D is TRBD1 (5 bases). This CDR3 has 14 residues. The V gene's germline CDR1 is LGHNA and CDR2 YNFKEQ. V was trimmed by 0 bases and J by 3 bases, leaving 6 bases between them. DNA for the CDR3: TGTGCCAGCAGCCAAGAGGGGGACAATCAGCCCCAGCATTTT. This encodes CASSQEGDNQPQHF.

The chain is built from TRBV5-1 and TRBJ1-1, with 11 bases aligning to TRBD1. J lost 10 bases, V lost 2 bases, and 16 bases had no gene match. The CDR3 runs to 17 residues. CDR1 is SGHRS and CDR2 is YFSETQ in the germline V gene. CDR3 residues: CASSFGTGGRTEPGAFF. CDR3 sequence (DNA): TGCGCCAGCAGCTTTGGGACAGGGGGAAGAACAGAGCCTGGAGCTTTCTTT.

This clone was seen only a few times. The V and J genes are TRBV18 and TRBJ2-7, with a possible D match to TRBD1 (5 bases). Germline V CDR1 and CDR2: KGHSH, LQKENI. This CDR3 region has 13 residues. The ends were cut back, 4 bases at V and 3 bases at J, with 10 bases in the middle. The CDR3 loop reads CASSQDTYYEQYF. CDR3 nucleotides: TGTGCCAGCTCACAGGACACCTACTACGAGCAGTACTTC.

The rearrangement links TRBV11-2 to TRBJ1-2; maybe TRBD1 (5 bases). V lost 3 bases, J lost 3 bases, and 11 bases lay in between. Germline V gives CDR1 SGHAT, CDR2 FQNNGV. The CDR3 runs to 14 residues. The CDR3 DNA reads TGTGCCAGCAGCTTGGACACAGCGGACTATGGCTACACCTTC. It yields the protein CASSLDTADYGYTF. The full variable domain, in which reference TRBV11-2 and TRBJ1-2 provide the parts outside the CDR3, is EAGVAQSPRYKIIEKRQSVAFWCNPISGHATLYWYQQILGQGPKLLIQFQNNGVVDDSQLPKDRFSAERLKGVDSTLKIQPAKLEDSAVYLCASSLDTADYGYTFGSGTRLTVV.

This clone was counted between two and nine times. This chain links TRBV2 with TRBJ2-5; D could derive from TRBD1 or TRBD2 (5 bases each). V was trimmed by 6 bases and J by 5 bases, leaving 22 bases between them. Germline lookup yields CDR1 SNHLY and CDR2 FYNNEI. CDR3 length: 16 residues. The CDR3 here is CASSADLSGARETQYF. CDR3 nucleotide sequence: TGTGCCAGCAGCGCCGATCTATCCGGGGCCCGGGAGACCCAGTACTTC.